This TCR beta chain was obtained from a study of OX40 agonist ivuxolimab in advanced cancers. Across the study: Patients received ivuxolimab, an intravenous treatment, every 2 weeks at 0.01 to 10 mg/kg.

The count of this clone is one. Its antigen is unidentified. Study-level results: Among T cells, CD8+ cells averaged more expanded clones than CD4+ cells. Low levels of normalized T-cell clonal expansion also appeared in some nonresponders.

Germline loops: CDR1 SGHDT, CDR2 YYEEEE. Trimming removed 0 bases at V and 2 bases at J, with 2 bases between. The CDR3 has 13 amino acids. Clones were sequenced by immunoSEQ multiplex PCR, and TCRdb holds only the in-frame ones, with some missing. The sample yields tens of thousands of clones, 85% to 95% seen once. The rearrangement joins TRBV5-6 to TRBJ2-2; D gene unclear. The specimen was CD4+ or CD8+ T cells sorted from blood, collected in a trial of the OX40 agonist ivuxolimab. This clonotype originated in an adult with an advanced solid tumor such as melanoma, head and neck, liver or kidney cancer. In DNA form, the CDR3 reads TGTGCCAGCAGCTTGGCTAACACCGGGGAGCTGTTTTTT. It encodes CASSLANTGELFF.